These 20 T cell receptor beta chains came from one sample sequenced in a study of identical twins. From the 5' RACE reads, TCRdb called clonotypes with MiXCR, one entry per CDR3 protein. The top ten clones hold 2.5% to 3.5% of a sample with some 440,000 distinct CDR3 sequences, 24% of them seen once. Another study also made use of these data, one on T cells expressing NK-cell markers.

The sample taken for sequencing was CD4+ T cells sorted from blood. The receptor source for this set is a woman younger than 35 in good health.

The chain recombines TRBV10-3 with TRBJ2-3; 10 nucleotides align to TRBD1. After removal of 6 bases from V and 3 bases from J, the junction contained 6 bases not matched to a gene. There are 15 residues in the CDR3. Germline assignment: CDR1 ENHRY and CDR2 SYGVKD. This CDR3 is CAISTDRGRTDTQYF. CDR3 DNA: TGTGCCATCAGCACTGACAGGGGGCGAACAGATACGCAGTATTTT.

The chain combines TRBV3-1 with TRBJ2-4; weak D call: TRBD1 (5 bases). The length of the CDR3 is 15 residues. The V gene's germline CDR1 is LGHDT and CDR2 YNNKEL (reference sequence). V dropped 3 bases and J dropped 8 bases, with 17 bases sitting between them. The CDR3 loop reads CASSHNRAVGDIQYF. CDR3 nucleotide sequence: TGTGCCAGCAGCCATAACCGGGCGGTAGGGGACATTCAGTACTTC. Full variable domain (rest looked up from reference TRBV3-1 and TRBJ2-4): DTAVSQTPKYLVTQMGNDKSIKCEQNLGHDTMYWYKQDSKKFLKIMFSYNNKELIINETVPNRFSPKSPDKAHLNLHINSLELGDSAVYFCASSHNRAVGDIQYFGAGTRLSVL.

This clonotype was seen once. This sequence joins TRBV21-1 and TRBJ1-6; whether TRBD1, the table's D call, matches the DNA was not checked. TRBV21-1 is flagged as a pseudogene. The CDR3 length is 19 residues. The CDR3: CASSKNKEDRPIWNSPLHF. The CDR3 DNA follows: TGTGCCAGCAGCAAAAATAAGGAGGACAGGCCGATATGGAATTCACCCCTCCACTTT.

V usage is TRBV29-1 and J usage is TRBJ1-1, with D hard to call. The CDR3 is 11 amino acids. CDR1 is SQVTM and CDR2 is ANQGSEA in the germline V gene. V was clipped by 7 bases and J by 0 bases, with 6 bases between them. CDR3: CSATLNTEAFF. The CDR3 coding sequence is TGCAGCGCGACATTGAACACTGAAGCTTTCTTT. Full variable domain (outside the CDR3, taken from reference TRBV29-1 and TRBJ1-1): SAVISQKPSRDICQRGTSLTIQCQVDSQVTMMFWYRQQPGQSLTLIATANQGSEATYESGFVIDKFPISRPNLTFSTLTVSNMSPEDSSIYLCSATLNTEAFFGQGTRLTVV.

This chain uses TRBV12-3 or TRBV12-4 with TRBJ1-2; the D gene is possibly TRBD1 (5 bases). There are 12 residues in the CDR3. V was shortened by 2 bases and J by 7 bases, with 8 bases between the two germline ends. The DNA of the CDR3 is TGTGCCAGCAGTTTAAACAGGCTTGGCTACACCTTC. It yields the protein CASSLNRLGYTF.

This chain joins TRBV12-5 and TRBJ1-1; no definite D call. Per germline, CDR1 LGHNT and CDR2 FRNRAP. Trimming removed 3 bases from V and 0 bases from J, with 5 bases in between. This CDR3 is 13 amino acids long. CDR3 coding DNA: TGTGCTAGTGGTTTATCGTTGAACACTGAAGCTTTCTTT. Protein sequence: CASGLSLNTEAFF.

This chain links TRBV20-1 with TRBJ1-2, with a tentative D call TRBD1 (5 bases). The V end lost 4 bases, the J end lost 4 bases, and 13 bases lay between the germline ends. Germline CDR1 is DFQATT and CDR2 is SNEGSKA (reference sequence). The CDR3 has 13 residues. CDR3 bases: TGCAGTGCTACGGACACCCTTGGCTATGGCTACACCTTC. It translates to CSATDTLGYGYTF.

The chain joins TRBV5-1 to TRBJ2-6; 8 bases fit TRBD1. The CDR3 loop spans 16 amino acids. CDR1 SGHRS and CDR2 YFSETQ come from the germline V gene. Germline trimming cut 4 bases from V and 4 bases from J; bases unmatched to any gene: 7. In DNA form, the CDR3 reads TGCGCCAGCAGCCCCGGACAGGGATCGGGGGCCAACGTCCTGACTTTC. Amino acids: CASSPGQGSGANVLTF. Together with reference TRBV5-1 and TRBJ2-6, the CDR3 gives the full variable domain: KAGVTQTPRYLIKTRGQQVTLSCSPISGHRSVSWYQQTPGQGLQFLFEYFSETQRNKGNFPGRFSGRQFSNSRSEMNVSTLELGDSALYLCASSPGQGSGANVLTFGAGSRLTVL.

This clonotype has only a few counts. CDR3 nucleotides: TGCAGCGTCGAGGGGGGCTCCTACAATGAGCAGTTCTTC. Protein: CSVEGGSYNEQFF. The chain links TRBV29-1 to TRBJ2-1; D might be TRBD1 or TRBD2, each matching 6 bases. The germline V gene encodes CDR1 SQVTM and CDR2 ANQGSEA. This CDR3 has 13 residues. The ends were cut back, 6 bases at V and 0 bases at J, with 9 bases in the middle.

Written as DNA, the CDR3 is TGTGCCAGCAGTTACTCGATCACAGGGGGCTCCGAGCAGTACTTC. Translating it yields CASSYSITGGSEQYF. The gene calls are TRBV6-5 and TRBJ2-7, with 9 bases that match TRBD1. This CDR3 has 15 amino acids. Trimming removed 0 bases from V and 6 bases from J; junction bases left unmatched: 6. Germline CDR1 is MNHEY and CDR2 is SVGAGI.

The rearrangement joins TRBV20-1 to TRBJ2-1, with D unclear. CDR1 and CDR2 from the germline V gene are DFQATT and SNEGSKA (reference sequence). V shed 7 bases and J shed 3 bases, with 16 bases lying between them. CDR3 size: 14 residues. The CDR3 spells CSGRNQDHYNEQFF. DNA of the CDR3: TGCAGTGGCCGGAACCAGGATCACTACAATGAGCAGTTCTTC.

This chain joins TRBV6-1 and TRBJ2-2, with D perhaps TRBD1 (5 bases). Deletions cut 10 bases from V and 5 bases from J, with 14 bases between. CDR1 is MNHNS, CDR2 SASEGT, per germline. The CDR3 consists of 13 residues. Here the CDR3 reads CATTRVGTGELFF. The DNA for the CDR3 is TGTGCCACCACCAGGGTCGGGACCGGGGAGCTGTTTTTT.

The chain recombines TRBV7-9 with TRBJ2-6; D remains ambiguous. Trimming left V 7 bases short and J 4 bases short, with 14 bases between. This CDR3 is 15 amino acids long. Germline CDR1 SEHNR, CDR2 FQNEAQ (reference sequence). The CDR3 DNA is TGTGCCAGCATCCCCGCGAGGACCGGGGCCAACGTCCTGACTTTC. As protein: CASIPARTGANVLTF. Based on the CDR3 plus reference TRBV7-9 and TRBJ2-6, the full variable domain is DTGVSQNPRHKITKRGQNVTFRCDPISEHNRLYWYRQTLGQGPEFLTYFQNEAQLEKSRLLSDRFSAERPKGSFSTLEIQRTEQGDSAMYLCASIPARTGANVLTFGAGSRLTVL.

The V and J genes are TRBV5-1 and TRBJ2-2; perhaps TRBD2 as D (7 bases). V lost 2 bases and J lost 0, with 14 bases in between. This CDR3 comprises 17 residues. Germline-derived CDR1 and CDR2 are SGHRS and YFSETQ. This chain's CDR3 is CASSLDKGGTNTGELFF. The CDR3 coding sequence is TGCGCCAGCAGCTTAGATAAGGGGGGGACGAACACCGGGGAGCTGTTTTTT.

CDR3: CASSFDISYEQYF. The CDR3 region has the DNA TGTGCCAGCAGTTTTGATATTAGCTACGAGCAGTACTTC. This rearrangement joins TRBV7-9 to TRBJ2-7; D uncertain. There are 13 residues in the CDR3. With 6 bases removed from V and 3 bases from J, the gap between germline ends came to 12 bases. From germline, CDR1 is SEHNR and CDR2 FQNEAQ (reference sequence).

The V call is TRBV2, the J call TRBJ2-7; D possibly corresponds to TRBD1 (6 bases). From germline, CDR1 is SNHLY and CDR2 FYNNEI. CDR3 length: 11 residues. Trimming stripped 8 bases from V and 4 bases from J, with 9 bases between. The DNA for the CDR3 is TGTGCCAGCTTACAGGGTTACGAGCAGTACTTC. Its translation is CASLQGYEQYF.

The chain has TRBV6-4 and TRBJ2-1; 10 nucleotides agree with TRBD1. There are 13 residues in the CDR3. The junction had 5 bases not matched to a gene; V was cut back by 7 bases and J by 8 bases. CDR1 and CDR2 from the germline V gene are MRHNA and SNTAGT. The CDR3 spells CASTGTGEDEQFF. The CDR3 nucleotides are TGTGCCAGCACCGGGACAGGGGAGGATGAGCAGTTCTTC.

The J gene is TRBJ2-7, the V gene TRBV6-1; a possible D gene is TRBD1 (5 bases). The CDR3 runs 15 residues. Germline V gene data show CDR1 as MNHNS and CDR2 as SASEGT. V was pared by 5 bases and J by 3 bases, with 17 bases between. The CDR3 sequence: CASSTGWFDSYEQYF. CDR3 nucleotides: TGTGCCAGCAGTACCGGTTGGTTTGACAGCTACGAGCAGTACTTC.

The chain uses TRBV5-5 and TRBJ2-2, with 15 bases identical to TRBD2. Germline assignment: CDR1 SGHKS and CDR2 YYEKEE (reference sequence). J was trimmed by 9 bases and V by 4 bases; bases with no gene match: 13. The CDR3 consists of 18 residues. DNA for the CDR3: TGTGCCAGCAGCCCCCGGACTAGCGGGGGGGCGTATGACCGGGAGCTGTTTTTT. It yields the protein CASSPRTSGGAYDRELFF. The entire variable domain, with the rest obtained from reference TRBV5-5 and TRBJ2-2, is as follows: DAGVTQSPTHLIKTRGQQVTLRCSPISGHKSVSWYQQVLGQGPQFIFQYYEKEERGRGNFPDRFSARQFPNYSSELNVNALLLGDSALYLCASSPRTSGGAYDRELFFGEGSRLTVL.

The gene calls are TRBV10-3 and TRBJ2-1; a weak D match, TRBD2 (6 bases). Germline V lookup: CDR1 ENHRY, CDR2 SYGVKD. The CDR3 runs to 15 residues. Trimming cost V 6 bases and J 6 bases, with 18 bases left between them. CDR3 DNA sequence: TGTGCCATCAGCGCGCGGGACGCAGACGCCAATGAGCAGTTCTTC. The encoded protein is CAISARDADANEQFF.